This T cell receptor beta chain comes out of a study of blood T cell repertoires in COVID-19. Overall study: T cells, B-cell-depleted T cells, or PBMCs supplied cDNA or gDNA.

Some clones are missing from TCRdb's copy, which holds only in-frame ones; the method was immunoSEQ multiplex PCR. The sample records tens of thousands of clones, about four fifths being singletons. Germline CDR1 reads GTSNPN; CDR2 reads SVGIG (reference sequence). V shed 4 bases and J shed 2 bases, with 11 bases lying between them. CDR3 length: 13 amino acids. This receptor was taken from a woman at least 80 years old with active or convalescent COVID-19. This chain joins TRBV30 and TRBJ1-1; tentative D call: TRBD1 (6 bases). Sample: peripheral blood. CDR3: CAWTRTVNTEAFF. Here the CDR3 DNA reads TGTGCCTGGACCCGGACAGTTAACACTGAAGCTTTCTTT.